One sample yielded the 31 T cell receptor beta chains listed below, sequenced in a study of cytomegalovirus exposure and HLA in healthy donors. The PCR contained 60 Vbeta and 13 Jbeta primers. The data were produced by immunoSEQ multiplex PCR, yet TCRdb's version contains in-frame clones alone and is incomplete. The table shows approximately 140,000 clones, with roughly 83% occurring only once. The sequenced sample was PBMCs. These receptors were obtained from a human donor in good health.

The chain carries TRBV7-9 and TRBJ1-2; D ambiguous. The V gene's germline CDR1 is SEHNR and CDR2 FQNEAQ (reference sequence). V was cut by 3 bases and J by 3 bases, with 11 bases left in between. The CDR3 length is 14 residues. CDR3 in DNA: TGTGCCAGCAGCTTTCTTGAGGCCTACTATGGCTACACCTTC. Encoded protein: CASSFLEAYYGYTF.

The chain employs TRBV6-1 and TRBJ1-4; TRBD1 matches at 9 bases. Germline V gene sequence: CDR1 MNHNS, CDR2 SASEGT. With 3 bases clipped from V and 7 bases from J, the junction kept 6 bases outside the gene matches. This CDR3 comprises 15 residues. The CDR3 coding sequence is TGTGCCAGCAGTGACCCGGGGACAGGGACTGAAAAACTGTTTTTT. Translating gives CASSDPGTGTEKLFF.

This chain joins TRBV4-1 and TRBJ1-6; 8 nucleotides agree with TRBD1. The CDR3 has 15 residues. Per the germline V gene, CDR1 is MGHRA and CDR2 is YSYEKL. V lost 1 base to trimming and J lost 7 bases; unmatched junction nucleotides: 3. CDR3 sequence: CASSQVRGRNSPLHF. The CDR3, as DNA: TGCGCCAGCAGCCAAGTCAGGGGGCGGAATTCACCCCTCCACTTT.

The chain joins TRBV7-9 to TRBJ2-6, with 9 positions matching TRBD1. The junction had 6 bases not matched to a gene; V was cut back by 11 bases and J by 1 base. The CDR3 is 15 residues long. Germline loops: CDR1 SEHNR, CDR2 FQNEAQ (reference sequence). The CDR3, as DNA: TGTGCCCAGCCGGGACAGGGATCTGGGGCCAACGTCCTGACTTTC. Residues: CAQPGQGSGANVLTF.

This chain connects TRBV9 to TRBJ2-2; D remains ambiguous. The germline V gene has CDR1 SGDLS and CDR2 YYNGEE. The CDR3 length is 16 residues. Trimming took 0 bases from V and 2 from J, leaving 11 bases between them. CDR3 coding DNA: TGTGCCAGCAGCGTAGGAACAGCTGATAACACCGGGGAGCTGTTTTTT. Amino acids: CASSVGTADNTGELFF.

The chain employs TRBV7-9 and TRBJ2-7, with 11 bases aligning to TRBD2. The germline V gene encodes CDR1 SEHNR and CDR2 FQNEAQ (reference sequence). With V trimmed by 5 bases and J by 4 bases, 13 bases remained unmatched. The CDR3 covers 17 residues. The CDR3 spells CASSPPMGLADFYEQYF. CDR3 sequence (DNA): TGTGCCAGCAGCCCCCCAATGGGACTAGCGGATTTTTACGAGCAGTACTTC.

V is TRBV11-2 and J is TRBJ1-4; 9 bases map to TRBD1. The length of the CDR3 is 18 residues. CDR1 is SGHAT, CDR2 FQNNGV, per germline. The ends lost 5 bases at V and 7 bases at J; junction bases unmatched: 17. The CDR3 DNA reads TGTGCCAGCAGCCCCGAGGGGACAGGGACATTTCGTTTTGAAAAACTGTTTTTT. Translated: CASSPEGTGTFRFEKLFF.

The CDR3 nucleotides are TGTGCCAGCAGTGATATGGCCCTTAATACGCAGTATTTT. This sequence encodes CASSDMALNTQYF. This chain connects TRBV6-1 to TRBJ2-3; D not certain. The CDR3 totals 13 residues. Trimming shortened V by 3 bases and J by 7 bases, and 11 bases separated the two germline ends. CDR1 and CDR2 from the germline V gene are MNHNS and SASEGT.

This clone was recorded a few times. The J gene is TRBJ1-1, the V gene TRBV11-2; D gene uncertain. Germline V gene sequence: CDR1 SGHAT, CDR2 FQNNGV. The V gene lost 4 bases and the J gene lost 10 bases, with 13 bases spanning the gap. This CDR3 comprises 12 residues. CDR3 amino acids: CASSSFGVGAFF. CDR3 sequence (DNA): TGTGCCAGCAGCTCATTCGGGGTCGGAGCTTTCTTT.

The rearrangement joins TRBV6-1 to TRBJ1-5; TRBD1 matches at 8 bases. J gave up 2 bases and V 6 bases, and 6 bases lay outside the gene matches. This CDR3 region has 15 residues. Looked up from germline, CDR1 is MNHNS and CDR2 is SASEGT. The CDR3 nucleotides are TGTGCCAGCAGAACAGGGGGAGGAGGCAATCAGCCCCAGCATTTT. Amino acids: CASRTGGGGNQPQHF.

The chain employs TRBV25-1 and TRBJ2-1; possible D gene TRBD2, 6 bases. Germline V gives CDR1 MGHDK, CDR2 SYGVNS. Trimming took 4 bases from V and 0 from J, leaving 10 bases between them. The CDR3 extends over 15 amino acids. CDR3 bases: TGTGCCAGCAGTGGACGGGGGAGCTCCTACAATGAGCAGTTCTTC. This encodes CASSGRGSSYNEQFF.

The chain carries TRBV5-4 and TRBJ1-1, with a tentative D call TRBD1 (5 bases). Trimming pared 3 bases from V and 1 base from J, leaving 16 bases between. The CDR3 consists of 16 residues. Germline assignment: CDR1 SGHNT and CDR2 YYREEE (reference sequence). This chain's CDR3 is CASSYLPDRKNTEAFF. CDR3 bases: TGTGCCAGCAGCTACCTACCCGACAGAAAGAACACTGAAGCTTTCTTT.

This clone has a handful of counts. The chain uses TRBV2 and TRBJ2-1; D perhaps matches TRBD1 (6 bases). The CDR3 covers 15 residues. CDR1 and CDR2 from the germline V gene are SNHLY and FYNNEI. Trimming removed 10 bases from V and 0 bases from J, with 16 bases in between. CDR3 nucleotides: TGTGCCATAAGTTCCGGGACAAGCTCCTACAATGAGCAGTTCTTC. As protein: CAISSGTSSYNEQFF.

The chain links TRBV5-1 to TRBJ1-1, with D uncertain. This CDR3 has 13 residues. Deletions cut 0 bases from V and 7 bases from J, with 10 bases between. Germline V gene lookup returns CDR1 SGHRS and CDR2 YFSETQ. For the CDR3, the DNA is TGCGCCAGCAGCTTGGCTGGTCTCGGTGAAGCTTTCTTT. As protein: CASSLAGLGEAFF.

In its sample, this clone was seen a few times. V usage is TRBV5-6 and J usage is TRBJ1-1, with a weak D call TRBD1 (5 bases). Trimming pared 1 base from V and 4 bases from J, leaving 17 bases between. Germline values: CDR1 SGHDT, CDR2 YYEEEE. This CDR3 comprises 16 residues. In DNA, the CDR3 is TGTGCCAGCAGCTTGATCGGTGCAGGGCGGGGCACTGAAGCTTTCTTT. Translating gives CASSLIGAGRGTEAFF.

This chain connects TRBV30 to TRBJ1-2; TRBD1 might be the D (5 bases). Looked up from germline, CDR1 is GTSNPN and CDR2 is SVGIG (reference sequence). This CDR3 is 15 amino acids long. The V and J ends lost 8 bases and 8 bases respectively, with 27 bases between them. This CDR3 reads CARMGQGYRMGGYTF. The CDR3 nucleotides read TGTGCCCGGATGGGGCAGGGCTATCGTATGGGCGGCTACACCTTC.

This chain connects TRBV28 to TRBJ1-5, with D possibly TRBD1 on 5 matching bases. The CDR3 is 12 residues long. Deletions cut 10 bases from V and 11 bases from J, with 18 bases between. Per germline, CDR1 MDHEN and CDR2 SYDVKM. The CDR3 bases are TGTGCCACGACGTCGGGGGTCTCGGCCCAGCATTTT. Amino acid sequence: CATTSGVSAQHF.

This chain connects TRBV7-2 to TRBJ2-1; a possible D gene is TRBD2 (6 bases). In germline, CDR1 is SGHTA, CDR2 FQGNSA. Trimming removed 5 bases at V and 2 bases at J, with 16 bases between. The CDR3 runs to 16 residues. CDR3 loop: CASSPLGGFPYNEQFF. Written as DNA, the CDR3 is TGTGCCAGCAGCCCCCTCGGAGGGTTTCCCTACAATGAGCAGTTCTTC.

The chain combines TRBV7-6 with TRBJ2-7; 8 bases agree with TRBD1. Trimming took 0 bases from V and 4 from J; bases not matched to a gene: 2. There are 14 residues in the CDR3. Germline-derived CDR1 and CDR2 are SGHVS and FNYEAQ. As DNA, the CDR3 is TGTGCCAGCAGCTTAGCGGGACAGGCTTACGAGCAGTACTTC. The encoded protein is CASSLAGQAYEQYF.

This chain connects TRBV6-1 to TRBJ2-3; 10 nucleotides match TRBD2. CDR1 is MNHNS and CDR2 is SASEGT in the germline V gene. CDR3 size: 17 residues. With V trimmed by 2 bases and J by 3 bases, 8 bases remained unmatched. Written as DNA, the CDR3 is TGTGCCAGCAGTGAATCGTCTAGCGGGGGAGTGACAGATACGCAGTATTTT. It codes for CASSESSSGGVTDTQYF.

The gene calls are TRBV28 and TRBJ2-7; 12 bases match TRBD2. The CDR3 is 13 residues long. J lost 7 bases, V lost 9 bases, and 7 bases had no gene match. CDR1 is MDHEN and CDR2 is SYDVKM in the germline V gene. This CDR3 is CASRTSGIGEQYF. CDR3 in DNA: TGTGCCAGTCGGACTAGCGGGATAGGAGAGCAGTACTTC.

CDR3: CSVAGDRENTEAFF. In DNA, the CDR3 is TGCAGCGTTGCAGGAGACAGGGAGAACACTGAAGCTTTCTTT. The chain is built from TRBV29-1 and TRBJ1-1; 7 bases match TRBD1. Germline assignment: CDR1 SQVTM and CDR2 ANQGSEA. The V gene end was trimmed by 4 bases and the J gene end by 1 base; junction bases not matched to a gene: 6. The CDR3 totals 14 residues.

The V and J genes are TRBV6-6 and TRBJ2-7, with 9 bases identical to TRBD2. The CDR3 runs to 14 residues. Germline CDR1 reads MNHNY; CDR2 reads SVGAGI (reference sequence). Trimming at V came to 0 bases and at J to 6 bases, leaving 3 bases not matched to a gene. The DNA for the CDR3 is TGTGCCAGCAGTTACTCGCGGGGGGGCTCCGAGCAGTACTTC. Translation: CASSYSRGGSEQYF.

The chain links TRBV27 to TRBJ1-5, with TRBD1 matching 12 bases. Germline-derived CDR1 and CDR2 are MNHEY and SMNVEV (reference sequence). V lost 5 bases and J lost 7; bases outside the gene matches: 6. This CDR3 is 15 amino acids long. The CDR3 sequence is CASSPGQGAGQPQHF. The CDR3, as DNA: TGTGCCAGCAGTCCGGGACAGGGGGCTGGGCAGCCCCAGCATTTT.

The rearrangement links TRBV27 to TRBJ1-6, with D perhaps matching TRBD1 (6 bases). Germline V gives CDR1 MNHEY, CDR2 SMNVEV (reference sequence). The V end lost 4 bases, the J end lost 2 bases, and 6 bases lay between the germline ends. CDR3 length: 14 residues. The CDR3 reads CASSWTAYNSPLHF. The CDR3 nucleotides read TGTGCCAGCAGTTGGACAGCCTATAATTCACCCCTCCACTTT.

V usage is TRBV7-3 and J usage is TRBJ2-6; D uncertain. This CDR3 contains 17 residues. Between the trimmed V and J ends, which lost 5 bases and 0 bases, there was a span of 14 bases. Germline lookup yields CDR1 SGHTA and CDR2 FQGTGA. The CDR3 spells CASSPSERRSGANVLTF. The CDR3 DNA reads TGTGCCAGCAGCCCCTCCGAGCGCCGCTCTGGGGCCAACGTCCTGACTTTC.

The sample holds a few counts of this clone. The gene calls are TRBV30 and TRBJ1-2; no clear D gene. The germline CDR1 and CDR2 sequences are GTSNPN and SVGIG (reference sequence). The V gene lost 2 bases and the J gene lost 4 bases, with 14 bases spanning the gap. The CDR3 consists of 14 residues. CDR3 DNA sequence: TGTGCCTGGAGTCATGGCAGCGCCTTCTATGGCTACACCTTC. As protein: CAWSHGSAFYGYTF.

The chain combines TRBV28 with TRBJ1-2, with D tentatively TRBD1 (6 bases). CDR1 MDHEN and CDR2 SYDVKM come from the germline V gene. CDR3 length equals 14 residues. Trimming removed 4 bases at V and 7 bases at J, with 16 bases between. The CDR3 DNA sequence: TGTGCCAGCAGTTCCCAGGGGAAGTCGGCTGGCTACACCTTC. Amino acids: CASSSQGKSAGYTF.

This chain uses TRBV15 with TRBJ2-2, with D possibly matching TRBD2 (5 bases). The CDR3 is 14 amino acids. From germline, CDR1 is LNHNV and CDR2 YYDKDF (reference sequence). Trimming cost V 5 bases and J 6 bases, with 13 bases left between them. For the CDR3, the DNA is TGTGCCACCAGCCGGAGGAGGCAGTCCGGGGAGCTGTTTTTT. Translated: CATSRRRQSGELFF.

V and J are TRBV6-6 and TRBJ2-3, with D unresolved. The CDR3 totals 13 residues. CDR1 MNHNY and CDR2 SVGAGI come from the germline V gene (reference sequence). V lost 5 bases and J 7 bases, leaving 13 bases between the germline ends. The CDR3: CASSLPSPNTQYF. The CDR3 coding sequence is TGTGCCAGCAGTCTCCCGAGTCCAAATACGCAGTATTTT.

The chain uses TRBV4-1 and TRBJ2-1, with 7 bases that match TRBD2. This CDR3 comprises 15 residues. Germline assignment: CDR1 MGHRA and CDR2 YSYEKL. Trimming at V came to 5 bases and at J to 4 bases, leaving 8 bases not matched to a gene. CDR3: CASSYPGAGYNEQFF. Written as DNA, the CDR3 is TGCGCCAGCAGCTACCCAGGAGCGGGGTACAATGAGCAGTTCTTC.